The 29 T cell receptor beta chains below all came from one sample that was sequenced in a study of T cell repertoires in cytomegalovirus infection. TCRdb ran MiXCR on the reads and lists one entry per CDR3 protein. The sample shows roughly 300,000 distinct CDR3 sequences, more than 9% of them seen only once. Sequenced input: PBMCs. All receptors derive from a human donor in good health (CMV status not recorded). Some clones in this sample may be carry-over from other donors' samples.

This clonotype has at least ten counts. The chain is built from TRBV7-2 and TRBJ2-2, with 11 bases aligning to TRBD2. Per the germline V gene, CDR1 is SGHTA and CDR2 is FQGNSA. The CDR3 extends over 17 amino acids. With V trimmed by 3 bases and J by 0 bases, 3 bases remained unmatched. Written as DNA, the CDR3 is TGTGCCAGCAGCTTTCAGGGACTAGCGGCGAACACCGGGGAGCTGTTTTTT. Amino acids: CASSFQGLAANTGELFF.

The chain links TRBV7-8 to TRBJ2-5, with a possible D match to TRBD1 (5 bases). The CDR3 is 15 residues long. Germline CDR1 SGHVS, CDR2 FQNEAQ. Trimming left V 0 bases short and J 5 bases short, with 13 bases between. The chain's CDR3 is CASSLALQVPETQYF. DNA for the CDR3: TGTGCCAGCAGCTTAGCGCTACAGGTTCCGGAGACCCAGTACTTC.

The chain links TRBV11-2 to TRBJ1-2; possible D gene TRBD1, 5 bases. Deletions cut 5 bases from V and 5 bases from J, with 12 bases between. The germline V gene encodes CDR1 SGHAT and CDR2 FQNNGV. There are 13 residues in the CDR3. The CDR3 DNA reads TGTGCCAGCAGCCCCGGGGAGGGGTATGGCTACACCTTC. This encodes CASSPGEGYGYTF.

This chain uses TRBV4-2 with TRBJ2-1; 12 bases are a match to TRBD2. Losses at the gene ends were 0 bases for V and 0 bases for J; bases not matched to a gene: 9. This CDR3 spans 20 amino acids. Germline-derived CDR1 and CDR2 are LGHNA and YNFKEQ. The CDR3: CASSQDRGLAGLSSYNEQFF. DNA of the CDR3: TGTGCCAGCAGCCAAGATCGGGGACTAGCGGGCCTCAGCTCCTACAATGAGCAGTTCTTC.

V and J are TRBV5-5 and TRBJ2-1; the match to TRBD1 covers 12 bases. The germline CDR1 and CDR2 sequences are SGHKS and YYEKEE (reference sequence). Losses at the gene ends were 2 bases for V and 8 bases for J; bases not matched to a gene: 5. This CDR3 comprises 15 residues. The CDR3 coding sequence is TGTGCCAGCAGCTTAGGGGACAGGGGGCGAGATGAGCAGTTCTTC. This gives the protein CASSLGDRGRDEQFF. Combining the CDR3 with reference TRBV5-5 and TRBJ2-1 gives the whole variable domain DAGVTQSPTHLIKTRGQQVTLRCSPISGHKSVSWYQQVLGQGPQFIFQYYEKEERGRGNFPDRFSARQFPNYSSELNVNALLLGDSALYLCASSLGDRGRDEQFFGPGTRLTVL.

This clonotype appeared many times. This chain uses TRBV2 with TRBJ2-5; 8 bases are shared with TRBD1. In germline, CDR1 is SNHLY, CDR2 FYNNEI. This CDR3 region has 17 residues. Trimming took 6 bases from V and 2 from J; bases not matched to a gene: 14. The CDR3: CASRLIPRDRSQETQYF. The CDR3 DNA sequence: TGTGCCAGCAGGCTTATACCGCGGGACAGGAGTCAAGAGACCCAGTACTTC.

Many counts were recorded for this clonotype. The rearrangement links TRBV19 to TRBJ1-1; D gene ambiguous. CDR1 and CDR2 from the germline V gene are LNHDA and SQIVND (reference sequence). V lost 3 bases to trimming and J lost 0 bases, with 14 bases between them. The CDR3 contains 16 residues. CDR3 protein: CASSIRRGPMNTEAFF. CDR3 nucleotides: TGTGCCAGTAGTATCCGGAGAGGACCCATGAACACTGAAGCTTTCTTT.

This clonotype has only a few counts. This chain connects TRBV7-3 to TRBJ2-3, with 8 bases identical to TRBD2. This CDR3 has 16 amino acids. Losses at the gene ends were 1 base for V and 1 base for J; bases not matched to a gene: 4. Looked up from germline, CDR1 is SGHTA and CDR2 is FQGTGA. CDR3 in DNA: TGTGCCAGCAGCTTAAATCCAGCGGGGGGCACAGATACGCAGTATTTT. This codes for CASSLNPAGGTDTQYF.

This clonotype has more than one count but fewer than ten. The chain combines TRBV19 with TRBJ2-4; 8 nucleotides align to TRBD1. This CDR3 comprises 16 residues. V was clipped by 1 base and J by 3 bases; unmatched bases: 5. Per germline, CDR1 LNHDA and CDR2 SQIVND (reference sequence). CDR3 residues: CASSIASTGDKNIQYF. In DNA form, the CDR3 reads TGTGCCAGTAGTATAGCCTCGACAGGGGACAAAAACATTCAGTACTTC.

This clonotype has a handful of counts. The V call is TRBV4-1, the J call TRBJ2-5; 8 nucleotides line up with TRBD2. The length of the CDR3 is 15 residues. Germline CDR1 is MGHRA and CDR2 is YSYEKL. Trimming cost V 4 bases and J 4 bases; bases outside gene matches: 8. CDR3 residues: CASSLFGAGGETQYF. CDR3 sequence (DNA): TGCGCCAGCAGCCTTTTTGGGGCGGGGGGAGAGACCCAGTACTTC.

In this sample, this clonotype turned up a few times. This sequence joins TRBV9 and TRBJ1-2; possible D gene TRBD1, 6 bases. V lost 6 bases, J lost 4 bases, and 10 bases lay in between. Germline V CDR1 and CDR2: SGDLS, YYNGEE. The CDR3 length is 12 residues. The CDR3 protein is CASTTGSYGYTF. The CDR3 DNA is TGTGCCAGCACGACAGGCTCCTATGGCTACACCTTC. Together with reference TRBV9 and TRBJ1-2, the CDR3 gives the full variable domain: DSGVTQTPKHLITATGQRVTLRCSPRSGDLSVYWYQQSLDQGLQFLIQYYNGEERAKGNILERFSAQQFPDLHSELNLSSLELGDSALYFCASTTGSYGYTFGSGTRLTVV.

This clonotype was seen at least ten times. This chain links TRBV12-3 or TRBV12-4 with TRBJ2-2; TRBD2 might be the D (5 bases). Trimming removed 6 bases from V and 4 bases from J, with 15 bases in between. This CDR3 comprises 15 residues. DNA for the CDR3: TGTGCCAGCAGCTACGGACTCTTGGGCACCGGGGAGCTGTTTTTT. The encoded protein is CASSYGLLGTGELFF.

This clonotype was seen many times. The V and J genes are TRBV19 and TRBJ2-1; D possibly corresponds to TRBD2 (6 bases). Germline loops: CDR1 LNHDA, CDR2 SQIVND (reference sequence). Trimming cost V 5 bases and J 9 bases, with 14 bases left between them. This CDR3 region has 13 residues. The CDR3 region has the DNA TGTGCCAGTAGTCCGCGGACTATAGCTGAGCAGTTCTTC. Its protein is CASSPRTIAEQFF.

Ten or more counts support this clonotype. This chain uses TRBV20-1 with TRBJ2-3, with D unresolved. Looked up from germline, CDR1 is DFQATT and CDR2 is SNEGSKA (reference sequence). The CDR3 is 11 amino acids. Trimming took off 6 bases at V and 4 bases at J, with 8 bases between the two ends. CDR3 nucleotides: TGCAGTGCCCCGTGGCCAGATACGCAGTATTTT. The encoded protein is CSAPWPDTQYF.

This clonotype turned up a few times. The V call is TRBV6-2 or TRBV6-3, the J call TRBJ2-5; 9 bases line up with TRBD1. The trim removed 7 bases at V and 1 base at J, leaving 7 bases unmatched. Per the germline V gene, CDR1 is MNHEY and CDR2 is SVGEGT. The CDR3 contains 15 residues. CDR3 amino acids: CASTNRDRVQETQYF. The CDR3 nucleotides read TGTGCCAGCACCAACCGGGACAGGGTCCAAGAGACCCAGTACTTC.

In this sample, this clonotype turned up a few times. This chain links TRBV7-2 with TRBJ1-1; D is perhaps TRBD1 (5 bases). In germline, CDR1 is SGHTA, CDR2 FQGNSA. The ends were cut back, 0 bases at V and 12 bases at J, with 14 bases in the middle. There are 13 residues in the CDR3. The CDR3 loop is CASSLAGRDPPFF. DNA of the CDR3: TGTGCCAGCAGCTTAGCGGGGAGGGACCCTCCTTTCTTT.

The rearrangement joins TRBV27 to TRBJ2-4; TRBD2 aligns across 7 bases. Germline V gene lookup returns CDR1 MNHEY and CDR2 SMNVEV (reference sequence). The CDR3 is made up of 15 amino acids. V shed 2 bases and J 2 bases; nucleotides not matched to a gene: 3. The chain's CDR3 is CASSLLAVTKNIQYF. Written as DNA, the CDR3 is TGTGCCAGCAGTTTACTAGCGGTAACCAAAAACATTCAGTACTTC.

This clonotype was observed many times. The chain links TRBV4-2 to TRBJ2-7, with D perhaps matching TRBD2 (6 bases). The germline gives CDR1 LGHNA, CDR2 YNFKEQ. This CDR3 comprises 16 residues. V was clipped by 1 base and J by 1 base, with 14 bases between them. CDR3 loop: CASSQVGASVSYEQYF. The DNA for the CDR3 is TGTGCCAGCAGCCAAGTCGGGGCTAGCGTATCCTACGAGCAGTACTTC.

The CDR3 sequence: CASKLTGTNTGELFF. CDR3 in DNA: TGTGCCAGCAAACTCACAGGGACGAACACCGGGGAGCTGTTTTTT. This chain joins TRBV6-2 or TRBV6-3 and TRBJ2-2, with a tentative D call TRBD1 (6 bases). CDR1 and CDR2 (germline): MNHEY, SVGEGT. Trimming took off 7 bases at V and 0 bases at J, with 12 bases between the two ends. The CDR3 contains 15 residues.

This clonotype was observed a few times. This chain uses TRBV12-3 or TRBV12-4 with TRBJ2-2; 8 nucleotides align to TRBD2. This CDR3 has 16 residues. V gave up 7 bases and J gave up 3 bases; unmatched junction bases: 10. The CDR3 spells CASTLRAGADTGELFF. CDR3 sequence (DNA): TGTGCCAGCACCCTCAGAGCGGGAGCCGACACCGGGGAGCTGTTTTTT.

The chain combines TRBV7-2 with TRBJ2-1; 7 positions match TRBD2. CDR1 is SGHTA, CDR2 FQGNSA, per germline. J lost 9 bases, V lost 4 bases, and 3 bases had no gene match. This CDR3 has 12 amino acids. DNA for the CDR3: TGTGCCAGCAGCTACAGCGGGACTGAGCAGTTCTTC. It yields the protein CASSYSGTEQFF.

This clonotype has a count of ten or more. The chain couples TRBV7-6 to TRBJ1-1; the D is unclear. The length of the CDR3 is 14 residues. CDR1 SGHVS and CDR2 FNYEAQ come from the germline V gene. Trimming stripped 2 bases from V and 6 bases from J, with 13 bases between. The CDR3 nucleotides read TGTGCCAGCAGCTTAACACCGGAGGTGCCTGAAGCTTTCTTT. It translates to CASSLTPEVPEAFF.

In this sample, this clonotype turned up a few times. This chain links TRBV6-5 with TRBJ2-7; TRBD2 agrees at 9 bases. The CDR3 extends over 14 amino acids. CDR1 is MNHEY, CDR2 SVGAGI, per germline. V lost 2 bases and J lost 6; bases outside the gene matches: 5. The DNA of the CDR3 is TGTGCCAGCAGTTACACAGGACTAGCGATCGAGCAGTACTTC. This gives the protein CASSYTGLAIEQYF.

This clonotype was picked up a small number of times. As DNA, the CDR3 is TGTGCCAGCACCCCCATGGGGGGAAACTATGGCTACACCTTC. Protein: CASTPMGGNYGYTF. The chain employs TRBV7-2 and TRBJ1-2; TRBD1 is a possible D gene (5 bases). The CDR3 covers 14 residues. Between the trimmed V and J ends, which lost 7 bases and 2 bases, there was a span of 14 bases. Germline V gene data show CDR1 as SGHTA and CDR2 as FQGNSA. Filled out from reference TRBV7-2 and TRBJ1-2, the complete variable domain reads GAGVSQSPSNKVTEKGKDVELRCDPISGHTALYWYRQSLGQGLEFLIYFQGNSAPDKSGLPSDRFSAERTGGSVSTLTIQRTQQEDSAVYLCASTPMGGNYGYTFGSGTRLTVV.

This clonotype was found many times. This sequence joins TRBV7-2 and TRBJ2-5; D may match TRBD1 or TRBD2 (5 bases each). Germline CDR1 is SGHTA and CDR2 is FQGNSA. V shed 6 bases and J shed 4 bases, with 21 bases lying between them. The CDR3 has 16 residues. The DNA of the CDR3 is TGTGCCAGCAGACGGAGCGGCAGGGCATATGGAGAGACCCAGTACTTC. This encodes CASRRSGRAYGETQYF. Based on the CDR3 plus reference TRBV7-2 and TRBJ2-5, the full variable domain is GAGVSQSPSNKVTEKGKDVELRCDPISGHTALYWYRQSLGQGLEFLIYFQGNSAPDKSGLPSDRFSAERTGGSVSTLTIQRTQQEDSAVYLCASRRSGRAYGETQYFGPGTRLLVL.

The chain uses TRBV27 and TRBJ2-6; D gene uncertain. CDR3 size: 16 residues. V shed 5 bases and J shed 0 bases, with 11 bases lying between them. CDR1 is MNHEY, CDR2 SMNVEV, per germline (reference sequence). The CDR3 loop is CASSPSEDSGANVLTF. The DNA for the CDR3 is TGTGCCAGCAGTCCATCCGAAGACTCTGGGGCCAACGTCCTGACTTTC.

This clonotype showed up just a few times. V gene TRBV6-2 or TRBV6-3 combines with J gene TRBJ2-1; 7 bases map to TRBD2. J was trimmed by 8 bases and V by 6 bases; bases with no gene match: 19. The CDR3 consists of 17 residues. CDR1 and CDR2 from the germline V gene are MNHEY and SVGEGT. CDR3: CASRPAIRGGRHHEQFF. The CDR3 DNA is TGTGCCAGCAGGCCAGCGATTAGGGGAGGGAGGCACCATGAGCAGTTCTTC.

This chain joins TRBV6-2 or TRBV6-3 and TRBJ1-2; D is ambiguous. This CDR3 has 14 amino acids. V dropped 2 bases and J dropped 3 bases, with 10 bases sitting between them. From germline, CDR1 is MNHEY and CDR2 SVGEGT. CDR3 nucleotides: TGTGCCAGCAGTTACAACGGCGATGACTATGGCTACACCTTC. Its translation is CASSYNGDDYGYTF.

V usage is TRBV11-2 and J usage is TRBJ1-6; D not certain. The CDR3 length is 15 residues. CDR1 and CDR2 (germline): SGHAT, FQNNGV. Trimming took off 5 bases at V and 7 bases at J, with 15 bases between the two ends. The CDR3 DNA sequence: TGTGCCAGCAGCCCGAACCTCGGAGGCAATTCACCCCTCCACTTT. It translates to CASSPNLGGNSPLHF.